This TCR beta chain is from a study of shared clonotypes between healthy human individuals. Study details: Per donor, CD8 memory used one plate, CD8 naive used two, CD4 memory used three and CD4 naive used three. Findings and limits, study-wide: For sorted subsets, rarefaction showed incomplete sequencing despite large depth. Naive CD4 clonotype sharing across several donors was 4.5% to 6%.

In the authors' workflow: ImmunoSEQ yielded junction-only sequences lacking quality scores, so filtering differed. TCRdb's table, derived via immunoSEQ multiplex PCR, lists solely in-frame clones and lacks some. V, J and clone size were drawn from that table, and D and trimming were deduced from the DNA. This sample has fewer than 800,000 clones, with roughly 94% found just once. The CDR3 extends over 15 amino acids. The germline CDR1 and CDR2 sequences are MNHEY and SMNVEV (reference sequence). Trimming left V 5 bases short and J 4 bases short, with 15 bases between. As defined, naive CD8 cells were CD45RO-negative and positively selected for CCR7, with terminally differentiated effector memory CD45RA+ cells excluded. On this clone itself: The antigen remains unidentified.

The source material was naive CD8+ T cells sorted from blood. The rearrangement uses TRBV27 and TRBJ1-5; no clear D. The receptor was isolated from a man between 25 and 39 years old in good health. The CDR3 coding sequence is TGTGCCAGCAGTGCTGGAACGGTGGGGAATCAGCCCCAGCATTTT. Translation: CASSAGTVGNQPQHF.